This TCR beta chain was sequenced for a study of control samples from healthy donors and cancer patients. Profiled with immunoSEQ multiplex PCR; TCRdb holds only in-frame clones, not every one. The sample carries about 98,000 clones, more than 75% recorded once. The length of the CDR3 is 12 residues. Trimming took off 5 bases at V and 8 bases at J, with 12 bases between the two ends. Germline lookup yields CDR1 MRHNA and CDR2 SNTAGT. The clonotype originates from a man in his sixties in good health. Sequencing was performed on blood. The chain carries TRBV6-4 and TRBJ1-2; D remains ambiguous. The CDR3 here is CASSSMGFGYTF. CDR3 DNA sequence: TGTGCCAGCAGTAGTATGGGGTTCGGCTACACCTTC.